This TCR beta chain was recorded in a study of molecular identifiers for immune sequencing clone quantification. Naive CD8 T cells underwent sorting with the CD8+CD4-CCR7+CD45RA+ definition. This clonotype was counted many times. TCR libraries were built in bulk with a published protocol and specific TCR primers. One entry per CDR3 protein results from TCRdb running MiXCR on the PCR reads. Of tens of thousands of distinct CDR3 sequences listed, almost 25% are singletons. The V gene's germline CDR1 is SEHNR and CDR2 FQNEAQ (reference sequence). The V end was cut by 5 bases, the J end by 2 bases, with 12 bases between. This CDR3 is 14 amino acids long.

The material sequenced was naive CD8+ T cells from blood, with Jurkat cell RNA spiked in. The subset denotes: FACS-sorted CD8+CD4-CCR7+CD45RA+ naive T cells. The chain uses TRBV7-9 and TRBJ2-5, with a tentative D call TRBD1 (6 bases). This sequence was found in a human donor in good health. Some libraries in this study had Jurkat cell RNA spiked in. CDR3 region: CASSVIQGQETQYF. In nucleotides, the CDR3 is TGTGCCAGCAGCGTAATACAGGGTCAAGAGACCCAGTACTTC.